This TCR beta chain was captured by sequencing in a study of blood T cells in healthy people across ages. The CDR3 covers 13 residues. V shed 4 bases and J shed 3 bases, with 9 bases lying between them. A second PCR, run for about 6 to 12 cycles, used a sample-barcoded 5' primer plus a J-beta primer mix. TCRdb independently ran MiXCR on the 5' RACE reads; one entry per CDR3 protein. The data contain almost 800,000 distinct CDR3 sequences, 58% of them seen just once; the ten biggest clones take up approximately 21%. The receptor was derived from a man aged 25 to 40 in good health. The sequencing input was blood. The genes are TRBV12-3 or TRBV12-4 and TRBJ2-5, with D tentatively TRBD1 (5 bases). CDR3 coding DNA: TGTGCCAGCAGTTGGGGCTCAAAAGAGACCCAGTACTTC. Translated, it gives CASSWGSKETQYF.